This T cell receptor beta chain was sequenced for a study of shared clonotypes between healthy human individuals. Study-wide results and caveats: Donor scarcity curtailed the genetic and exposure-history diversity represented herein.

In regard to this clone: Its antigen is currently unknown.

TCRdb's table, derived via immunoSEQ multiplex PCR, lists solely in-frame clones and lacks some. The profile covers millions of clones, with just over 90% appearing a single time and around 0.14% taken by the ten largest. Sequenced material: naive CD4+ T cells sorted from blood. The subset: CD45RA+ positively selected. This receptor was identified in a man between 18 and 29 years old in good health.

CDR3 coding DNA: TGTGCCAGCAGCGATAACAGATTCTATGGCTACACCTTC. Translation gives CASSDNRFYGYTF. The V call is TRBV6-4, the J call TRBJ1-2; D unclear. This CDR3 spans 13 amino acids. Trimming took 6 bases from V and 4 from J, leaving 12 bases between them. Germline lookup yields CDR1 MRHNA and CDR2 SNTAGT.